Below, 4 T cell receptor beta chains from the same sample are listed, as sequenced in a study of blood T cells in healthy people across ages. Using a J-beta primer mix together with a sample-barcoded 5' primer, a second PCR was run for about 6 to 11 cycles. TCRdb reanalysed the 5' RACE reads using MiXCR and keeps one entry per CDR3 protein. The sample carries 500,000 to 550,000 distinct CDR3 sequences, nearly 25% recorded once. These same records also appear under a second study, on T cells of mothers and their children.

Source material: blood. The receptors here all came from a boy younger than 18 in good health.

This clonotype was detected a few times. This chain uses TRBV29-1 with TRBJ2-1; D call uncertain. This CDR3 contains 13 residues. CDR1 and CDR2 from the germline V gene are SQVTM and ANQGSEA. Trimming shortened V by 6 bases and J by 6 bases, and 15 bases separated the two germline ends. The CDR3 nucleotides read TGCAGCGTGGCACTTGACCTTGGCAATGAGCAGTTCTTC. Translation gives CSVALDLGNEQFF.

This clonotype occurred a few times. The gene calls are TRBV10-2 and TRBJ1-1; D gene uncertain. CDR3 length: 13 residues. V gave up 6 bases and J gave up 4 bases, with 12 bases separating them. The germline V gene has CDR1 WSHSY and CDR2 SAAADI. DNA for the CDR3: TGCGCCAGCAGGGTAGAAGGAAGCACTGAAGCTTTCTTT. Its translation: CASRVEGSTEAFF.

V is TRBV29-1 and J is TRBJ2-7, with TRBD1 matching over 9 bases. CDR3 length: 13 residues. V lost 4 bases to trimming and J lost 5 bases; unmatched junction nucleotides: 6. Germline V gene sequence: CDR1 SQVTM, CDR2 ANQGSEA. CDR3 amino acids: CSVAGQGPHEQYF. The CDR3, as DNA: TGCAGCGTTGCGGGACAGGGTCCCCACGAGCAGTACTTC.

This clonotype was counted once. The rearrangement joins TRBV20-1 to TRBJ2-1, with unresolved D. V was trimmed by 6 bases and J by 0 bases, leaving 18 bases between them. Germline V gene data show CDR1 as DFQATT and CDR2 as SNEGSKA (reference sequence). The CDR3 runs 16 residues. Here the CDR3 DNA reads TGCAGTGCCCCCGGGCCGTACGGCCGCTCCTACAATGAGCAGTTCTTC. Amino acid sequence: CSAPGPYGRSYNEQFF.